This T cell receptor beta chain was sequenced for a study of cytomegalovirus exposure and HLA in healthy donors (dated 2017 in TCRdb). Study-level background: An earlier analysis of approximately 640 of the donors reported 250 to 350 Gb of sequence data and more than 90 million unique TCR beta sequences from 150 million to 200 million T cells. An early release that covered 640 HLA-typed donors contained about 300 gigabases of sequencing data and 75 million to 100 million unique TCR sequences. The genetic ancestry cluster associated with self-reported Caucasian donors included around four fifths of the approximately 430 genotyped donors. The study aimed to test whether cataloging public T cell receptors could reveal signatures of past pathogen exposure. The study profiled the T cell repertoires of 500 to 800 subjects by immunosequencing and related them to cytomegalovirus serostatus. Along with the roughly 670-subject first cohort, a separate validation cohort of over 90 different subjects was used. To predict cytomegalovirus infection status, the study brought together high-throughput TCR immunosequencing, statistical association of individual TCRs with disease status, and machine learning. A later analysis re-analyzed previously published TCR beta repertoires from 600 to 850 donors and added high-resolution HLA genotyping to study TCR occurrence patterns. Rather than drawing on any new phenotypic data, the later analysis identified candidate immune exposures from TCR beta sequences and the way those sequences occurred across donors. An earlier analysis of 587 of the donors used high-throughput TCR beta sequencing to judge whether each TCR beta V gene segment behaved as functional or pseudogenic. Donor age, sex, ethnicity and CMV serostatus were collected together with the repertoire data. Genome-wide SNP genotypes for about 60% of the roughly 700 donors were used in a later genetic analysis, which treated that subset as a discovery cohort. Every repertoire in the discovery cohort had been generated on one and the same sequencing platform. Class I and class II HLA loci were covered by the typing at four-digit resolution. Typing coverage differed by locus: A, B, C, DRB1 and DQB1 were typed in about 620-640 donors, DQA1 in 500 to 550, DPA1 in nearly 610, and DPB1 in 400 to 480. A handful of DR-DQ haplotypes were treated as single units for association and clustering because of strong linkage in the cohort. On average, roughly 200,000 unique TCR beta nucleotide sequences were sequenced per donor among some 430 genotyped donors of the cohort, with approximately 18% of those sequences being non-productive. Study-level results and caveats: A total of 164 TCR beta chains were listed by the study as associated with cytomegalovirus. Most TCR sequences were seen in very few donors, while some public TCRs were found in many individuals. In a later genetic analysis, fewer N-insertions in productive TCRs were reported among donors in an Asian-associated ancestry cluster than the approximately 710-donor mean. Correlated functional status among segregating V segments might be attributable to linkage disequilibrium, but an unknown experimental factor could not be ruled out. V-gene and J-gene trimming of TCR beta chains was associated with a missense DCLRE1C variant in a later genetic analysis, and the association was replicated in an independent cohort. In a later analysis, the rate of TCR association differed among HLA loci, with DRB1 alleles having the most associated TCRs and HLA-C alleles having the fewest. Assigning TCR associations to individual alleles was difficult when HLA alleles, especially DR and DQ, strongly co-occurred. In an earlier analysis of 587 of the donors, most TCR beta V segments appeared in productive rearrangements about 87% or about 30% of the time, broadly matching IMGT annotations. Some IMGT-functional V segments, including TRBV6-2 and TRBV6-3, could not be told apart with the 87-base-pair reads, so those segments were excluded. A later analysis associated some 17,000 TCR beta sequences with specific HLA alleles at a false discovery rate of 0.05. The classifier was reported to diagnose cytomegalovirus status with high specificity and sensitivity in both the original and validation cohorts. A cluster of highly shared sequence variants was judged likely to be a technical artifact of the sequencing pipeline. Because some donors lacked HLA typing at each locus, the association tests relied only on the typed subset. Only TCR beta chains were sequenced in this cohort, and the absence of alpha or paired-chain data limited detectable features. Several of the top co-occurrence clusters appeared to be linked to parvovirus B19, influenza, CMV and Epstein-Barr virus, according to a later analysis. It was suggested by the authors that the approach could potentially be generalized to other disease states and immunological phenotypes. Immune exposure information for the cohort was limited to CMV serostatus. A further reported finding was that TCR beta sequences accurately predicted the HLA-A and HLA-B alleles for most subjects in the first cohort. Because counts were too low, more than 15 rarely observed V segments, including chromosome 9 orphons, were excluded from the earlier analysis of around 590 of the donors. A few of the identified cytomegalovirus-associated TCR beta chains were confirmed in vitro to be specific for cytomegalovirus antigens. Compared with equally common non-associated chains, HLA-associated TCR beta chains in a later analysis were more clonally expanded and had lower generation probabilities. A later analysis found that most CMV-associated TCR beta chains appeared HLA-restricted, with HLA associations seemingly driven largely by CMV exposure. Roughly uniform sequencing depth across donors was assumed in presence/absence analyses, although this assumption may not hold.

Library creation used the immunoSEQ multiplex PCR assay. For the multiplex PCR, a mixture combining 60 forward primers for TCR Vbeta segments and 13 reverse primers for TCR Jbeta segments was used. A multiplex PCR assay on genomic DNA amplified the CDR3 region of rearranged TCR beta genes. The amplified TCR beta libraries were sequenced on the Illumina HiSeq System as 87-base-pair reads. In the authors' own workflow: Across the roughly 670 repertoires, a later analysis counted approximately 83 million unique TCR beta chains, some 11 million of which were shared by at least two donors. A nearest-neighbor algorithm error-corrected the raw reads and collapsed the reads into unique sequences, merging closely related sequences to remove PCR and sequencing errors. CDR3 sequences were aligned to IMGT reference sequences to assign V, D and J gene segments. For a sequence to be retained, a match of at least six nucleotides was required to both a V gene segment and a J gene segment. A rearrangement counted as productive if the CDR3 had no stop codons and remained in frame with V and J, and every other rearrangement counted as non-productive. Following IMGT convention, CDR3 was defined as the stretch from the second conserved V-encoded cysteine to the conserved J-encoded phenylalanine. Sequences without an unambiguous match to a single V gene segment were excluded from the earlier analysis of several hundred of the donors. In an earlier analysis of around 590 of the donors, a V segment was called functional when productive rearrangements were above 56.7%, and segregating when the standard deviation between donors exceeded 5%. A statistical classification framework was built to diagnose cytomegalovirus status from the catalog of TCR beta chain sequences. In a later analysis, V and J genes were assigned by comparing TCR nucleotide sequences against IMGT/GENE-DB human TR gene sequences. The TCRdist pipeline was used in a later analysis to assign CDR3 sequences and most-parsimonious VDJ recombination scenarios. In a later analysis, each TCR beta chain was defined by its CDR3 amino acid sequence together with its V-gene family, and reads lacking a unique V-gene family were excluded. As a way to deal with suspected cross-contamination and a sequencing artifact, a later analysis dropped roughly 600 nucleotide sequences that were highly shared and had low generation probability. For each public chain, a later analysis derived a clonal expansion index from normalized ranks of inferred template counts within each repertoire. A later analysis computed generation probabilities with a VDJ recombination model fitted to out-of-frame rearrangements, and checked the results against IGoR. In a later analysis, TCR-TCR, TCR-HLA and TCR-CMV co-occurrence was scored with hypergeometric tests, and a repertoire-size bias correction was applied to TCR pairs. False discovery rates were estimated in a later analysis by permuting HLA or CMV assignments 20 times. In a later analysis, co-occurring TCRs were grouped using DBSCAN, with TCRdist sequence similarity added in when clustering inside HLA-allele-positive subsets. Repertoires with fewer than 30,000 or more than 120,000 public chains, plus five repertoires with anomalous nucleotide sharing, were excluded from co-occurrence clustering. TCRdb mirrors the immuneACCESS table, restricted to in-frame sequences. Some clones are absent from its copies; in checked studies, under half trace to an unresolved V gene, and the reason for the others is unknown. V, J and clone size are those of that table, while D and trimming were read from the DNA. The sample includes 150,000 to 200,000 clones, with 80% to 85% observed a single time. Approximately 1% of the sample is taken by the ten largest.

As for this clone: The antigen it recognizes is unknown. No base quality information exists; no much larger clone differs at one position.

The cohort was made up of 500 to 850 healthy bone marrow donors. At the time of sampling, all cohort members were nominally healthy, though unrecorded immune exposures were likely present. The donor was CMV seropositive and was included in the group of 250 to 350 seropositive cohort members. Every donor gave a peripheral blood sample, and the peripheral blood mononuclear cells from that sample were used for TCR beta sequencing. The Qiagen DNeasy Blood Extraction Kit was used to extract genomic DNA from the blood cell samples. Sequences MGHRA (CDR1) and YSYEKL (CDR2) are obtained from the germline V gene. V has 4 bases trimmed and J has 0 bases trimmed; junction bases matching no gene number 17. Including cysteine and phenylalanine, the CDR3 has 20 amino acids. The read is trimmed to its CDR3 DNA, 60 bases read in frame from base 1.

The chain uses TRBV4-1 and TRBJ1-5; 8 bases in the junction line up with TRBD1. Sequenced: PBMCs. This clonotype was obtained from a girl aged 2 to 9 in good health and CMV-seropositive. The CDR3 region has the sequence CASSPGTARGRVFSNQPQHF. Here is the DNA: TGCGCCAGCAGCCCTGGGACGGCCAGGGGGCGAGTCTTTAGCAATCAGCCCCAGCATTTT.